This T cell receptor beta chain was profiled in a study of blood T cells in healthy people across ages. Trimming took 2 bases from V and 1 from J; bases not matched to a gene: 7. The CDR3 is 17 amino acids. In germline, CDR1 is MDHEN, CDR2 SYDVKM. Every donor gave about 9 milliliters of peripheral blood. In the case of this clonotype: Its target is unknown.

A sample-barcoded 5' primer and a J-beta primer mix were used in a second PCR of roughly 7 to 12 cycles. Sequencing recovered at least 3 million CDR3-containing paired-end reads from each sample. TCRdb fed the 5' RACE reads into MiXCR, producing one record per CDR3 protein. Here the sample spans about 1.6 million distinct CDR3 sequences, 30% to 35% being singletons. General study points: Higher diversity, along with more naive CD4+ cells, distinguished long-lived donors from aged donors.

The source of this sequence is a woman aged 25 to 39 in good health. This chain connects TRBV28 to TRBJ1-1; 10 bases line up with TRBD1. The sample comprised blood. CDR3 protein: CASSLTTGTGANTEAFF. The CDR3 DNA reads TGTGCCAGCAGTTTAACTACCGGGACAGGGGCGAACACTGAAGCTTTCTTT. The entire variable domain, with the rest obtained from reference TRBV28 and TRBJ1-1, is as follows: DVKVTQSSRYLVKRTGEKVFLECVQDMDHENMFWYRQDPGLGLRLIYFSYDVKMKEKGDIPEGYSVSREKKERFSLILESASTNQTSMYLCASSLTTGTGANTEAFFGQGTRLTVV.